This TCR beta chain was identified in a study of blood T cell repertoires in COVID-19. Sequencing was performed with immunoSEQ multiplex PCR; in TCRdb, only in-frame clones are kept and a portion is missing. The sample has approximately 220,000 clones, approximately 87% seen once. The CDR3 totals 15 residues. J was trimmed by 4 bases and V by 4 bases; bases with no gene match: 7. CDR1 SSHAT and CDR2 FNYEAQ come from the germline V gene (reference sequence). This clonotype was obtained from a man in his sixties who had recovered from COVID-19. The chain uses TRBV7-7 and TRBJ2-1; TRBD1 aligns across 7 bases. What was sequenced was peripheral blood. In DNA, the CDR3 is TGTGCCAGCAGCTCCGACAGGGCTGGGTACAATGAGCAGTTCTTC. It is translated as CASSSDRAGYNEQFF.